The clone carrying this T cell receptor beta chain appeared a few times. The target antigen is unknown. This entry belongs to a study of cytomegalovirus exposure and HLA in healthy donors. Study findings and constraints: Most TCRs appeared rarely, but some public TCRs recurred in many donors. Overall, about 160 TCR beta chains were annotated as cytomegalovirus-associated. Most TCR beta V segments were productive about 87% or about 30% of the time in an earlier analysis. V segments that were indistinguishable, TRBV6-2 and TRBV6-3 among them, were omitted from analysis.

CDR3 length: 16 amino acids. The junction had 5 bases not matched to a gene; V was cut back by 3 bases and J by 0 bases. Germline CDR1 reads SGHRS; CDR2 reads YFSETQ. With 60 Vbeta and 13 Jbeta primers, the PCR was carried out. Generated by immunoSEQ multiplex PCR, the TCRdb table keeps only in-frame clones and is missing some. The repertoire consists of roughly 240,000 clones, with around 80% occurring once and the leading ten covering 0.4% to 0.6%. This receptor was taken from a boy aged 5-17 years in good health and CMV-seronegative. The sequenced material came from PBMCs. The chain is built from TRBV5-1 and TRBJ2-1; 8 positions match TRBD1. The CDR3 DNA is TGCGCCAGCAGCTACGAAACAGGGGGCTCCTACAATGAGCAGTTCTTC. Its protein is CASSYETGGSYNEQFF.